The 31 T cell receptor beta chains below come from one sample, sequenced in a study of blood T cell repertoires in COVID-19 (TCRdb year 2020). Library generation was performed with the immunoSEQ multiplex PCR assay. TCRdb holds this immuneACCESS table with in-frame rearrangements only. Some clones are missing; in checked studies, unresolved V genes explain under half, and the rest has no known cause. This sample is represented by 190,000 or so clones; approximately 86% of them were singletons. About 2.2% of the sample belongs to the ten largest clones. Sequencing used PBMCs or T cells enriched from blood (not recorded which). The receptors were gathered from a woman under 40 who had recovered from COVID-19.

V and J are TRBV29-1 and TRBJ2-1, with 8 bases lining up with TRBD2. With 2 bases clipped from V and 3 bases from J, the junction kept 0 bases outside the gene matches. CDR3 size: 13 residues. Germline assignment: CDR1 SQVTM and CDR2 ANQGSEA. The CDR3 coding sequence is TGCAGCGTTGAAACTAGCGGCTACAATGAGCAGTTCTTC. Its protein is CSVETSGYNEQFF.

This rearrangement joins TRBV5-4 to TRBJ2-6; maybe TRBD2 (5 bases). The germline V and J ends were trimmed by 4 bases and 0 bases, with 11 bases remaining between them. The CDR3 contains 16 residues. The germline V gene has CDR1 SGHNT and CDR2 YYREEE (reference sequence). The CDR3 here is CASSPGLTSGANVLTF. In DNA form, the CDR3 reads TGTGCCAGCAGCCCTGGACTGACCTCTGGGGCCAACGTCCTGACTTTC.

V and J are TRBV11-3 and TRBJ2-2, with 7 bases matching TRBD1. The CDR3 runs 17 residues. Germline V gene data show CDR1 as SGHNT and CDR2 as YENEEA. V gave up 1 base and J gave up 0 bases; unmatched junction bases: 5. This chain's CDR3 is CASSLAAGTANTGELFF. As DNA, the CDR3 is TGTGCCAGCAGCTTAGCGGCCGGGACAGCGAACACCGGGGAGCTGTTTTTT.

This sequence joins TRBV30 and TRBJ1-4, with a weak D call TRBD1 (5 bases). Trimming took off 3 bases at V and 3 bases at J, with 11 bases between the two ends. The germline CDR1 and CDR2 sequences are GTSNPN and SVGIG (reference sequence). The CDR3 spans 14 residues. CDR3 sequence (DNA): TGTGCCTGGAGCCCTGGGGCGGCTAATGAAAAACTGTTTTTT. As protein: CAWSPGAANEKLFF.

This chain joins TRBV7-2 and TRBJ2-6, with unresolved D. The V end was cut by 4 bases, the J end by 0 bases, with 7 bases between. The CDR3 is 15 residues long. Germline V gene data show CDR1 as SGHTA and CDR2 as FQGNSA. CDR3 sequence (DNA): TGTGCCAGCAGCTCAACCAGCTCTGGGGCCAACGTCCTGACTTTC. As protein: CASSSTSSGANVLTF.

The rearrangement links TRBV30 to TRBJ1-1; weak D call: TRBD1 (5 bases). Germline V gene lookup returns CDR1 GTSNPN and CDR2 SVGIG (reference sequence). V was shortened by 0 bases and J by 7 bases, with 12 bases between the two germline ends. The CDR3 runs 13 residues. CDR3 DNA: TGTGCCTGGAGTGTACTGGGGGGGAATGAAGCTTTCTTT. This translates into CAWSVLGGNEAFF.

This clone appeared once. The chain joins TRBV11-2 to TRBJ2-1; TRBD2 agrees at 13 bases. In germline, CDR1 is SGHAT, CDR2 FQNNGV. CDR3 length equals 16 residues. The J segment lost 4 bases and the V segment lost 2 bases, leaving 2 bases of the junction unmatched. DNA of the CDR3: TGTGCCAGCAGCTTATCACTAGCGGGAGGGTACAATGAGCAGTTCTTC. It yields the protein CASSLSLAGGYNEQFF. The whole variable domain, remainder taken from reference TRBV11-2 and TRBJ2-1, is EAGVAQSPRYKIIEKRQSVAFWCNPISGHATLYWYQQILGQGPKLLIQFQNNGVVDDSQLPKDRFSAERLKGVDSTLKIQPAKLEDSAVYLCASSLSLAGGYNEQFFGPGTRLTVL.

This chain uses TRBV7-2 with TRBJ2-7, with 8 bases aligning to TRBD1. V was clipped by 2 bases and J by 5 bases; unmatched bases: 20. The CDR3 has 19 amino acids. CDR1 SGHTA and CDR2 FQGNSA come from the germline V gene. The CDR3 protein is CASSLRSWTGLPPFDEQYF. The CDR3 coding sequence is TGTGCCAGCAGCTTACGGTCCTGGACAGGGCTTCCCCCGTTCGACGAGCAGTACTTC. The complete variable domain, with remaining parts taken from reference TRBV7-2 and TRBJ2-7, reads GAGVSQSPSNKVTEKGKDVELRCDPISGHTALYWYRQSLGQGLEFLIYFQGNSAPDKSGLPSDRFSAERTGGSVSTLTIQRTQQEDSAVYLCASSLRSWTGLPPFDEQYFGPGTRLTVT.

This clone has more than one count but fewer than ten. The V and J genes are TRBV10-3 and TRBJ1-2; D not certain. Trimming took off 0 bases at V and 5 bases at J, with 13 bases between the two ends. Germline CDR1 reads ENHRY; CDR2 reads SYGVKD. This CDR3 region has 15 residues. The CDR3 DNA is TGTGCCATCAGTGAGTCCGGAGTGTTACGGTATGGCTACACCTTC. Its translation: CAISESGVLRYGYTF.

The rearrangement links TRBV18 to TRBJ2-5, with D possibly matching TRBD2 (7 bases). The CDR3 loop spans 16 amino acids. The germline gives CDR1 KGHSH, CDR2 LQKENI. V was cut by 4 bases and J by 5 bases, with 20 bases left in between. The CDR3 protein is CASSRQRDNLGETQYF. The CDR3 DNA reads as TGTGCCAGCTCACGTCAGCGGGACAACTTAGGGGAGACCCAGTACTTC.

CDR3 sequence reads: CASSQQGGNQPQHF. The CDR3 nucleotides are TGTGCCAGCAGCCAACAGGGTGGTAATCAGCCCCAGCATTTT. The gene calls are TRBV7-9 and TRBJ1-5; TRBD1 might be the D (6 bases). CDR3 length equals 14 residues. CDR1 is SEHNR, CDR2 FQNEAQ, per germline (reference sequence). V lost 5 bases and J 4 bases, leaving 12 bases between the germline ends.

This clone was seen just once. The chain couples TRBV27 to TRBJ1-2, with TRBD1 as a possible D gene (5 bases). Germline-derived CDR1 and CDR2 are MNHEY and SMNVEV (reference sequence). V was cut by 8 bases and J by 1 base, with 17 bases left in between. CDR3 length: 15 residues. CDR3 DNA sequence: TGTGCCAGCGGAGGGGCGCACAGACTTAACTATGGCTACACCTTC. As protein: CASGGAHRLNYGYTF.

The genes are TRBV7-8 and TRBJ1-2; tentative D call: TRBD1 (6 bases). CDR1 and CDR2 from the germline V gene are SGHVS and FQNEAQ. This CDR3 comprises 14 residues. V lost 5 bases to trimming and J lost 3 bases, with 13 bases between them. As DNA, the CDR3 is TGTGCCAGCAGCCCTACGACAGGAGACTATGGCTACACCTTC. This sequence encodes CASSPTTGDYGYTF.

The chain joins TRBV6-6 to TRBJ1-1; the match to TRBD1 covers 8 bases. Germline V gives CDR1 MNHNY, CDR2 SVGAGI (reference sequence). The J segment lost 1 base and the V segment lost 7 bases, leaving 8 bases of the junction unmatched. CDR3 length equals 15 residues. The chain's CDR3 is CASTRPGTGNTEAFF. As DNA, the CDR3 is TGTGCCAGCACCCGCCCCGGGACAGGGAACACTGAAGCTTTCTTT.

This rearrangement joins TRBV30 to TRBJ2-7, with TRBD2 identical over 7 bases. Germline CDR1 is GTSNPN and CDR2 is SVGIG (reference sequence). J gave up 2 bases and V 4 bases, and 11 bases lay outside the gene matches. This CDR3 is built from 15 residues. The DNA for the CDR3 is TGTGCCTGGACTCCTAGGCGGGAGCCCCCCTACGAGCAGTACTTC. As protein: CAWTPRREPPYEQYF.

This sequence joins TRBV25-1 and TRBJ2-3, with 10 bases that match TRBD1. Trimming removed 2 bases from V and 3 bases from J; junction bases left unmatched: 5. Per the germline V gene, CDR1 is MGHDK and CDR2 is SYGVNS. The length of the CDR3 is 16 residues. CDR3 sequence: CASSEGTGVRTDTQYF. The CDR3, as DNA: TGTGCCAGCAGTGAAGGGACAGGGGTGAGGACAGATACGCAGTATTTT.

The gene calls are TRBV28 and TRBJ1-1; D possibly corresponds to TRBD1 (6 bases). V was clipped by 7 bases and J by 0 bases, with 21 bases between them. The CDR3 has 17 residues. CDR1 and CDR2 from the germline V gene are MDHEN and SYDVKM. The CDR3 DNA reads as TGTGCCAGCATAACGGGACATATTAATGACATGAACACTGAAGCTTTCTTT. It translates to CASITGHINDMNTEAFF.

The rearrangement links TRBV29-1 to TRBJ1-1; D uncertain. Germline V lookup: CDR1 SQVTM, CDR2 ANQGSEA. The CDR3 loop spans 11 amino acids. The ends were cut back, 7 bases at V and 1 base at J, with 7 bases in the middle. In nucleotides, the CDR3 is TGCAGCGGCGCCTCGAACACTGAAGCTTTCTTT. Translating gives CSGASNTEAFF.

This rearrangement joins TRBV6-1 to TRBJ2-1, with D possibly matching TRBD1 (6 bases). CDR3 length: 17 residues. Trimming stripped 0 bases from V and 4 bases from J, with 16 bases between. Germline V gives CDR1 MNHNS, CDR2 SASEGT. CDR3 amino acids: CASSEAGATRVYNEQFF. The CDR3 region has the DNA TGTGCCAGCAGTGAAGCGGGGGCCACAAGGGTTTACAATGAGCAGTTCTTC.

This chain uses TRBV11-3 with TRBJ2-1; 7 bases line up with TRBD2. The germline gives CDR1 SGHNT, CDR2 YENEEA. The length of the CDR3 is 16 residues. V lost 1 base, J lost 4 bases, and 7 bases stayed unmatched. The CDR3 bases are TGTGCCAGCAGCTTAGTTGGGGGGGGAGTTTACAATGAGCAGTTCTTC. This encodes CASSLVGGGVYNEQFF.

The chain joins TRBV5-5 to TRBJ2-7; D is unclear. CDR1 is SGHKS and CDR2 is YYEKEE in the germline V gene (reference sequence). Trimming cost V 3 bases and J 3 bases, with 4 bases left between them. The CDR3 covers 11 residues. CDR3 amino acids: CASSSYYEQYF. CDR3 in DNA: TGTGCCAGCAGCTCCTACTACGAGCAGTACTTC.

In this sample, this clone turned up once. J is TRBJ2-7 and V is TRBV11-2, with 11 bases that match TRBD1. CDR1 SGHAT and CDR2 FQNNGV come from the germline V gene. J lost 6 bases, V lost 3 bases, and 10 bases had no gene match. The CDR3 loop spans 16 amino acids. CDR3 sequence (DNA): TGTGCCAGCAGCTTTCGCTCAGGACAGGGGGCCCTCGAGCAGTACTTC. This encodes CASSFRSGQGALEQYF.

CDR3: CASSFRRSRRCNEQFF. The DNA for the CDR3 is TGTGCCAGCAGCTTTAGGAGGAGCCGCCGATGCAATGAGCAGTTCTTC. The chain uses TRBV5-6 and TRBJ2-1; TRBD2 is a possible D gene (5 bases). V lost 2 bases, J lost 6 bases, and 18 bases lay in between. Per germline, CDR1 SGHDT and CDR2 YYEEEE. The CDR3 extends over 16 amino acids. Filled out from reference TRBV5-6 and TRBJ2-1, the complete variable domain reads DAGVTQSPTHLIKTRGQQVTLRCSPKSGHDTVSWYQQALGQGPQFIFQYYEEEERQRGNFPDRFSGHQFPNYSSELNVNALLLGDSALYLCASSFRRSRRCNEQFFGPGTRLTVL.

The V and J genes are TRBV2 and TRBJ2-7; D remains unclear. V lost 6 bases to trimming and J lost 7 bases, with 13 bases between them. This CDR3 is built from 12 residues. Looked up from germline, CDR1 is SNHLY and CDR2 is FYNNEI. The CDR3 region has the DNA TGTGCCAGCAGAGTGACGGTACTAGAGCAGTACTTC. Protein product: CASRVTVLEQYF.

This clone was recorded once. Here the CDR3 reads CASSPQGRTEAFF. The CDR3 DNA reads as TGTGCCAGCAGCCCACAGGGGCGGACTGAAGCTTTCTTT. V is TRBV12-3 or TRBV12-4 and J is TRBJ1-1; 7 nucleotides match TRBD1. J lost 5 bases, V lost 6 bases, and 6 bases had no gene match. The CDR3 contains 13 residues.

The chain links TRBV19 to TRBJ2-1; a possible D gene is TRBD1 (5 bases). V was clipped by 3 bases and J by 8 bases, with 11 bases between them. The CDR3 consists of 13 residues. Germline CDR1 and CDR2: LNHDA and SQIVND (reference sequence). The CDR3 sequence: CASSIGRADEQFF. In DNA, the CDR3 is TGTGCCAGTAGTATCGGCAGGGCCGATGAGCAGTTCTTC.

The chain is built from TRBV30 and TRBJ1-2; possible D gene TRBD1, 5 bases. This CDR3 region has 13 residues. Germline V gene sequence: CDR1 GTSNPN, CDR2 SVGIG (reference sequence). Trimming left V 0 bases short and J 7 bases short, with 12 bases between. The CDR3 sequence is CAWSVSGIVGYTF. The CDR3 DNA reads as TGTGCCTGGAGTGTATCAGGGATCGTTGGCTACACCTTC.

The V and J genes are TRBV5-6 and TRBJ1-3; D unresolved. Germline assignment: CDR1 SGHDT and CDR2 YYEEEE. The CDR3 runs 15 residues. The ends were cut back, 2 bases at V and 0 bases at J, with 9 bases in the middle. CDR3 protein: CASSLVTASGNTIYF. The CDR3 DNA sequence: TGTGCCAGCAGCTTAGTTACAGCCTCTGGAAACACCATATATTTT.

The chain is built from TRBV5-1 and TRBJ2-7; 12 bases are a match to TRBD2. Trimming took 0 bases from V and 7 from J; bases not matched to a gene: 2. The CDR3 has 14 amino acids. The germline V gene has CDR1 SGHRS and CDR2 YFSETQ. The CDR3 region is CASSLELAGGEQYF. CDR3 sequence (DNA): TGCGCCAGCAGCTTGGAACTAGCGGGGGGTGAGCAGTACTTC. Looking up the rest from reference TRBV5-1 and TRBJ2-7 gives the full variable domain: KAGVTQTPRYLIKTRGQQVTLSCSPISGHRSVSWYQQTPGQGLQFLFEYFSETQRNKGNFPGRFSGRQFSNSRSEMNVSTLELGDSALYLCASSLELAGGEQYFGPGTRLTVT.

This clone showed up just a few times. The rearrangement links TRBV7-9 to TRBJ2-5, with 7 bases identical to TRBD2. J lost 2 bases, V lost 5 bases, and 5 bases had no gene match. The CDR3 is 14 residues long. The germline V gene encodes CDR1 SEHNR and CDR2 FQNEAQ (reference sequence). CDR3 protein: CASSRVGRQETQYF. CDR3 sequence (DNA): TGTGCCAGCAGCCGCGTCGGGAGGCAAGAGACCCAGTACTTC.

The V and J genes are TRBV2 and TRBJ1-4; 10 bases match TRBD1. Germline CDR1 SNHLY, CDR2 FYNNEI. The CDR3 consists of 14 residues. V was clipped by 5 bases and J by 8 bases; unmatched bases: 5. CDR3 loop: CASSRDRGGEKLFF. The CDR3 DNA reads TGTGCCAGCAGTCGGGACAGGGGCGGAGAAAAACTGTTTTTT.